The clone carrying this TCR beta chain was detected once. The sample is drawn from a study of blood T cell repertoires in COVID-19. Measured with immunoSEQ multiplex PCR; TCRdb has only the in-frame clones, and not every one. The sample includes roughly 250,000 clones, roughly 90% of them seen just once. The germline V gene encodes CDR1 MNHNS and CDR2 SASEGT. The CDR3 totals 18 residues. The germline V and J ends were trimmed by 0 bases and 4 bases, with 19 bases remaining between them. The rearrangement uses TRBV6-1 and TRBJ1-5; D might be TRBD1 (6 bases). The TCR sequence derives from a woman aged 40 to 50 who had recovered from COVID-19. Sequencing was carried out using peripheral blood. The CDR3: CASSEAPWLEQGNQPQHF. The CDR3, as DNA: TGTGCCAGCAGTGAAGCGCCTTGGTTAGAGCAGGGGAATCAGCCCCAGCATTTT.